A selection of T cell receptor beta chains follows, all from one sample in a study of T cell responses to AZD1222 COVID-19 vaccine. The assay was immunoSEQ multiplex PCR, and TCRdb's table has in-frame clones only and misses some. Among about 110,000 clones listed, approximately 89% were seen once. Sequencing used peripheral blood, obtained on day 0 of MenACWY control vaccination. The receptors here all came from an adult in good health. CDR3s leave out the opening cysteine and the closing phenylalanine or tryptophan.

TRBV19 | ASSIDESSYNEQF
TRBV12-5 | ASGSDRGQF
TRBV14 | ASSQDAATGAPYEQY
TRBV7-9 | ASSIDSSEQY
TRBV25-1 | ASSETRWSDTQY
TRBV6-5 | ASSQTGGYGYT
TRBV19 | ATFSPGQGVNQPQH
TRBV6-4 | ASRPLGGATEAF
TRBV9 | ASRRGQGDYGYT
TRBV5-1 | ASSDEGAYYGYT
TRBV4-1 | ASSQLGQGGGKAF
TRBV11-3 | ASSGQSSTDTQY
TRBV19 | ASLPQGAKNIQY
TRBV11-2 | ASSPGRGARDTQY
TRBV10-3 | AISPGTFGNQPQH
TRBV27 | ASSITSYHGYT
TRBV5-1 | ASSPTGTVNTEAF
TRBV5-1 | ASSWSGGENTEAF
TRBV4-3 | ASSQDRPTGTASLH
TRBV7-8 | ASSSSTGVNEKLF
TRBV28 | ASSPRQGRSTDTQY
TRBV5-1 | ASSLNREETQY
TRBV28 | ASSVRTASNEKLF
TRBV5-1 | ASTPDSSSGNTIY
TRBV27 | ASSPQGGVEKLF
TRBV6-5 | ASSYSTTVEKLF
TRBV7-9 | ASSPISLGYGYT
TRBV10-3 | AISELGVGTGELF
TRBV6-2/TRBV6-3 | ASSDFRETDGYT
TRBV3-1/TRBV3-2 | ASTESPQGGNTIY
TRBV28 | ASGGPNPPYGYT
TRBV4-2 | ASSQDGGVEQY
TRBV5-4 | ASSPTPGLGAGYT
TRBV28 | ASSLAGGPSGGGYT
TRBV21-1 | ASSQVRSWYQPQH
TRBV7-9 | ASSLASSGDRNEKLF
TRBV19 | ASSIGGLADSYEQY
TRBV12-5 | ASGPGQQELF
TRBV2 | ASSEFLGSYEQY
TRBV7-9 | ASSLGQLYGYT
TRBV5-1 | ASSQGQENEKLF
TRBV10-3 | AISEYPGTNSPLH
TRBV7-8 | ASSRRGGPLDGYT
TRBV7-3 | ASSLDPSGVYGYT
TRBV7-8 | ASSLGTGTYGYT
TRBV11-2 | ASSSMGGYQSGNTIY
TRBV6-6 | ASELGGSNYGYT
TRBV27 | ASMLSGPLTDTQY
TRBV7-3 | ASSLGGGTYNEQF
TRBV10-3 | AISESGRPGANVLT
TRBV6-5 | ASSRAGDAFRAF
TRBV6-2/TRBV6-3 | ASSSGKGEQY
TRBV10-3 | ASQGDSGNTIY
TRBV6-5 | ASSTRTVSGYT
TRBV15 | ATSRDARQWGGNQPQH
TRBV9 | ASSRDRTETQY
TRBV11-2 | ASSSPGGYNEQF
TRBV20-1 | SALRGGMQF
TRBV6-1 | ASSDRVVGYNEQF
TRBV9 | ASSVDGANEKLF